The table lists the clone carrying this TCR beta chain with a few counts. Its antigen remains unidentified. Then a second PCR, running about 6 to 12 cycles, was carried out with a sample-barcoded 5' primer and a J-beta primer mix. From the 5' RACE reads, TCRdb called clonotypes with MiXCR, one entry per CDR3 protein. The repertoire includes some 560,000 distinct CDR3 sequences, about 27% of them detected once, and approximately 3.6% sits in the top ten. The sample comes from a study of blood T cells in healthy people across ages. V was pared by 1 base and J by 5 bases, with 11 bases between. This CDR3 comprises 14 residues. Germline lookup yields CDR1 LGHNA and CDR2 YNFKEQ. Overall study findings and caveats: Per million T cells, TCR beta diversity dropped about linearly as age rose.

Individuals who donated were healthy Caucasians from Russia aged about 6 to 100. These records were also assigned to another study, of T cells of mothers and their children. From that study: The shaping of TCR recombination output by thymic selection is similar in related and unrelated pairs.

V usage is TRBV4-2 and J usage is TRBJ2-5; D perhaps matches TRBD2 (6 bases). The TCR sequence derives from a boy between 2 and 10 years old in good health. The sample consisted of blood. CDR3: CASSQVGLAETQYF. In nucleotides, the CDR3 is TGTGCCAGCAGCCAAGTTGGCCTAGCGGAGACCCAGTACTTC.